Reported below is one T cell receptor (beta chain). The target antigen is unknown. Each donor's status was that of a healthy bone marrow donor. This specimen comes from a study of cytomegalovirus exposure and HLA in healthy donors. Overall study: Sequencing of 150 million to 200 million T cells in an earlier analysis found 100 million or so unique TCR beta sequences. The study, taken as a whole, reports: Available immune exposure information was restricted to CMV serostatus only. By HLA locus, TCR association rates varied in a later analysis, with DRB1 showing the most and HLA-C the fewest.

The CDR3 has 15 amino acids. Looked up from germline, CDR1 is SGHAT and CDR2 is FQNNGV. Trimming removed 0 bases from V and 0 bases from J, with 9 bases in between. Both 60 Vbeta primers and 13 Jbeta primers went into the PCR. Repertoires were generated with immunoSEQ multiplex PCR, while TCRdb's copy carries only in-frame clones and drops some. Here the sample spans some 140,000 clones, 70% to 80% being singletons. This TCR derives from a man in his forties in good health and CMV-seropositive. The specimen sequenced was PBMCs. The V call is TRBV11-2, the J call TRBJ2-7; D is uncertain. Here the CDR3 reads CASSLEAESSYEQYF. The CDR3 DNA is TGTGCCAGCAGCTTAGAGGCGGAAAGCTCCTACGAGCAGTACTTC.